One sample yielded the 30 T cell receptor beta chains listed below, sequenced in a study of cytomegalovirus exposure and HLA in healthy donors. The PCR made use of 60 Vbeta and 13 Jbeta primers. TCRdb's copy holds only in-frame clones and misses some; the assay was immunoSEQ multiplex PCR. The table has about 170,000 clones, over 75% seen once. Sample: PBMCs. Receptors were obtained from a male donor in good health and CMV-seronegative.

The chain combines TRBV7-9 with TRBJ2-5; D not resolved. V lost 6 bases to trimming and J lost 5 bases, with 22 bases between them. Germline values: CDR1 SEHNR, CDR2 FQNEAQ (reference sequence). The CDR3 spans 16 residues. CDR3 coding DNA: TGTGCCAGCAGTCCAACAGAAATGGGTTCTCGGGAGACCCAGTACTTC. Its translation: CASSPTEMGSRETQYF.

Written as DNA, the CDR3 is TGCGCCAGCAGCTTGGACGGAGATGGCTACACCTTC. Residues: CASSLDGDGYTF. The J gene is TRBJ1-2, the V gene TRBV5-1; D is ambiguous. Germline V gene data show CDR1 as SGHRS and CDR2 as YFSETQ. CDR3 length equals 12 residues. V gave up 0 bases and J gave up 6 bases, with 6 bases separating them.

The chain couples TRBV10-3 to TRBJ2-2; 9 bases match TRBD1. Germline values: CDR1 ENHRY, CDR2 SYGVKD. This CDR3 is 14 amino acids long. Unmatched junction bases numbered 2, after V lost 4 bases and J lost 5 bases. CDR3 residues: CAISADRGTGELFF. The CDR3 nucleotides are TGTGCCATCAGTGCGGACAGGGGAACCGGGGAGCTGTTTTTT.

The V and J genes are TRBV7-2 and TRBJ2-5, with D maybe TRBD1 (5 bases). The V end lost 1 base, the J end lost 1 base, and 10 bases lay between the germline ends. This CDR3 contains 15 residues. The V gene's germline CDR1 is SGHTA and CDR2 FQGNSA. CDR3 residues: CASSLGYRSQETQYF. The CDR3 nucleotides are TGTGCCAGCAGCTTAGGATACAGGTCCCAAGAGACCCAGTACTTC.

This chain joins TRBV29-1 and TRBJ2-4, with D possibly being TRBD1 (6 bases). This CDR3 is 13 amino acids long. The germline V and J ends were trimmed by 3 bases and 7 bases, with 13 bases remaining between them. Per the germline V gene, CDR1 is SQVTM and CDR2 is ANQGSEA. DNA for the CDR3: TGCAGCGTTGAGGAAGAGAGGGGGAACATTCAGTACTTC. Encoded protein: CSVEEERGNIQYF.

The rearrangement links TRBV5-1 to TRBJ1-1; D remains ambiguous. Germline CDR1 SGHRS, CDR2 YFSETQ. V gave up 4 bases and J gave up 6 bases, with 13 bases separating them. The CDR3 is 13 amino acids. CDR3 amino acids: CASSLDAGPEAFF. The CDR3 DNA is TGCGCCAGCAGCCTAGACGCGGGTCCTGAAGCTTTCTTT.

The rearrangement joins TRBV7-2 to TRBJ1-6, with D perhaps TRBD1 (5 bases). Looked up from germline, CDR1 is SGHTA and CDR2 is FQGNSA. V was cut by 2 bases and J by 8 bases, with 16 bases left in between. The CDR3 totals 16 residues. In DNA form, the CDR3 reads TGTGCCAGCAGCTTAATCGTAACCAGGGTGGATTCACCCCTCCACTTT. Translation gives CASSLIVTRVDSPLHF.

This chain connects TRBV7-8 to TRBJ2-2; D gene uncertain. Germline lookup yields CDR1 SGHVS and CDR2 FQNEAQ. The CDR3 contains 11 residues. The CDR3 DNA is TGTGGAGGATTTAACACCGGGGAGCTGTTTTTT. Residues: CGGFNTGELFF.

The rearrangement uses TRBV25-1 and TRBJ1-6; a possible D gene is TRBD1 (6 bases). The CDR3 length is 15 residues. Trimming left V 0 bases short and J 7 bases short, with 10 bases between. Germline CDR1 MGHDK, CDR2 SYGVNS. CDR3 protein: CASSEYTGTNSPLHF. The CDR3, as DNA: TGTGCCAGCAGTGAATATACAGGGACGAATTCACCCCTCCACTTT.

The J gene is TRBJ1-6, the V gene TRBV5-1; perhaps TRBD1 as D (6 bases). V lost 5 bases to trimming and J lost 5 bases, with 11 bases between them. Germline loops: CDR1 SGHRS, CDR2 YFSETQ. The CDR3 runs to 14 residues. CDR3: CASRWRTDNSPLHF. The CDR3 DNA is TGCGCCAGCAGATGGCGGACAGATAATTCACCCCTCCACTTT.

The chain has TRBV18 and TRBJ1-1; no firm D call. V was shortened by 3 bases and J by 1 base, with 6 bases between the two germline ends. CDR1 is KGHSH, CDR2 LQKENI, per germline. The CDR3 totals 13 residues. Here the CDR3 DNA reads TGTGCCAGCTCACCCGCGGAGAACACTGAAGCTTTCTTT. Protein sequence: CASSPAENTEAFF.

The rearrangement joins TRBV27 to TRBJ2-3; 8 bases align to TRBD1. The V gene's germline CDR1 is MNHEY and CDR2 SMNVEV (reference sequence). V was pared by 0 bases and J by 2 bases, with 4 bases of the junction left unmatched. The CDR3 totals 16 residues. The CDR3 spells CASSLSGTGYTDTQYF. The CDR3 DNA is TGTGCCAGCAGTTTATCAGGGACAGGTTACACAGATACGCAGTATTTT.

The V call is TRBV21-1, the J call TRBJ2-2; the DNA was not used to check the table's D call, TRBD1. TRBV21-1 is a documented pseudogene. The CDR3 covers 17 residues. The CDR3 region is CASSEGSGTGGRFELFF. The CDR3 region has the DNA TGTGCCAGCAGCGAGGGTTCCGGGACAGGGGGCCGGTTTGAGCTGTTTTTT.

The chain employs TRBV5-1 and TRBJ1-6; the match to TRBD1 covers 9 bases. The trim removed 3 bases at V and 9 bases at J, leaving 4 bases unmatched. CDR3 length equals 14 residues. Germline lookup yields CDR1 SGHRS and CDR2 YFSETQ. The CDR3 DNA reads TGCGCCAGCAGCTGGGGGGACAGGGTTTCACCCCTCCACTTT. The encoded protein is CASSWGDRVSPLHF.

This clone was seen more than once but under ten times. The chain is built from TRBV11-3 and TRBJ2-2, with 9 positions matching TRBD2. The CDR3 runs 16 residues. With V trimmed by 5 bases and J by 3 bases, 7 bases remained unmatched. Germline V gene sequence: CDR1 SGHNT, CDR2 YENEEA. CDR3 residues: CASSKLRGGDTGELFF. CDR3 bases: TGTGCCAGCAGCAAACTGCGGGGGGGGGACACCGGGGAGCTGTTTTTT.

About this clone: Additional DNA sequences in this sample encode the identical CDR3. CDR3 loop: CASSPRGRGSYEQYF. DNA for the CDR3: TGTGCCAGTAGCCCCCGGGGCAGGGGATCCTACGAGCAGTACTTC. V is TRBV19 and J is TRBJ2-7, with D perhaps TRBD1 (6 bases). The germline V and J ends were trimmed by 6 bases and 1 base, with 16 bases remaining between them. The CDR3 has 15 amino acids. The germline gives CDR1 LNHDA, CDR2 SQIVND (reference sequence).

In its sample, this clone was seen once. This chain connects TRBV5-1 to TRBJ2-6; 7 bases match TRBD2. The CDR3 spans 17 residues. The germline V gene has CDR1 SGHRS and CDR2 YFSETQ. J was trimmed by 0 bases and V by 0 bases; bases with no gene match: 3. The CDR3 reads CASSLGGGGSGANVLTF. CDR3 nucleotide sequence: TGCGCCAGCAGCTTGGGTGGCGGGGGCTCTGGGGCCAACGTCCTGACTTTC.

The genes are TRBV27 and TRBJ1-6, with 7 bases fitting TRBD1. Trimming at V came to 6 bases and at J to 10 bases, leaving 9 bases not matched to a gene. Germline CDR1 reads MNHEY; CDR2 reads SMNVEV (reference sequence). The CDR3 has 14 amino acids. The CDR3 loop is CASRWDSERSPLHF. The CDR3 nucleotides are TGTGCCAGCAGGTGGGACAGTGAGAGATCACCCCTCCACTTT.

This chain links TRBV9 with TRBJ2-2; possible D gene TRBD1, 6 bases. V was shortened by 3 bases and J by 2 bases, with 8 bases between the two germline ends. From germline, CDR1 is SGDLS and CDR2 YYNGEE. The CDR3 spans 14 residues. The CDR3 loop reads CASSGTANTGELFF. In nucleotides, the CDR3 is TGTGCCAGCAGCGGGACAGCCAACACCGGGGAGCTGTTTTTT.

This chain links TRBV5-1 with TRBJ1-1; TRBD1 is a possible D gene (5 bases). Looked up from germline, CDR1 is SGHRS and CDR2 is YFSETQ. The CDR3 runs 15 residues. Trimming shortened V by 4 bases and J by 1 base, and 14 bases separated the two germline ends. CDR3 DNA sequence: TGCGCCAGCAGCCCGGACGGGGGACGGAACACTGAAGCTTTCTTT. Translated: CASSPDGGRNTEAFF.

This chain links TRBV5-6 with TRBJ2-5; D possibly corresponds to TRBD2 (6 bases). Germline values: CDR1 SGHDT, CDR2 YYEEEE. The V gene lost 2 bases and the J gene lost 1 base, with 9 bases spanning the gap. The CDR3 consists of 14 residues. The CDR3 nucleotides are TGTGCCAGCAGCTTTCGACTAGGCCAAGAGACCCAGTACTTC. Translation gives CASSFRLGQETQYF.

This clone was seen a few times. This chain links TRBV10-2 with TRBJ1-4; 8 nucleotides agree with TRBD1. CDR1 and CDR2 from the germline V gene are WSHSY and SAAADI. This CDR3 region has 19 residues. Unmatched junction bases numbered 16, after V lost 2 bases and J lost 5 bases. For the CDR3, the DNA is TGCGCCAGCAGTGAGCCAGTAACACTCGGGACAGGACAAAATGAAAAACTGTTTTTT. Residues: CASSEPVTLGTGQNEKLFF.

The rearrangement links TRBV5-1 to TRBJ1-3, with D perhaps matching TRBD1 (5 bases). The V and J ends lost 4 bases and 0 bases respectively, with 11 bases between them. Germline lookup yields CDR1 SGHRS and CDR2 YFSETQ. The CDR3 loop spans 15 amino acids. The CDR3 loop is CASSTGHISGNTIYF. CDR3 sequence (DNA): TGCGCCAGCAGCACTGGACATATCTCTGGAAACACCATATATTTT.

This chain uses TRBV7-9 with TRBJ1-1; D not resolved. This CDR3 region has 15 residues. Germline V lookup: CDR1 SEHNR, CDR2 FQNEAQ (reference sequence). Trimming took off 2 bases at V and 1 base at J, with 11 bases between the two ends. This CDR3 is CASSLFGRSNTEAFF. In nucleotides, the CDR3 is TGTGCCAGCAGCTTATTTGGCAGGTCGAACACTGAAGCTTTCTTT.

This clone was observed a few times. The J gene is TRBJ2-2, the V gene TRBV29-1, with 7 nucleotides matching TRBD1. V dropped 6 bases and J dropped 4; count of bases not matched to a gene: 5. Looked up from germline, CDR1 is SQVTM and CDR2 is ANQGSEA. This CDR3 has 13 amino acids. The CDR3 loop is CSVPGQRTGELFF. The CDR3 coding sequence is TGCAGCGTCCCGGGACAGCGCACCGGGGAGCTGTTTTTT.

CDR3 in DNA: TGTGCCAGTAGTATCCTAGCTTGGGCTGGCTACACCTTC. Its protein is CASSILAWAGYTF. V is TRBV19 and J is TRBJ1-2; D is uncertain. The germline CDR1 and CDR2 sequences are LNHDA and SQIVND (reference sequence). V was cut by 3 bases and J by 7 bases, with 12 bases left in between. The CDR3 is 13 residues long.

V and J are TRBV27 and TRBJ2-2, with a possible D match to TRBD2 (6 bases). The germline V gene has CDR1 MNHEY and CDR2 SMNVEV (reference sequence). The CDR3 spans 18 residues. Trimming left V 1 base short and J 1 base short, with 16 bases between. CDR3 sequence reads: CASSLYRSGGKNTGELFF. Here the CDR3 DNA reads TGTGCCAGCAGTTTATATAGGTCTGGGGGGAAGAACACCGGGGAGCTGTTTTTT.

This rearrangement joins TRBV19 to TRBJ2-4; 7 nucleotides align to TRBD1. Trimming at V came to 10 bases and at J to 0 bases, leaving 9 bases not matched to a gene. Germline V gene lookup returns CDR1 LNHDA and CDR2 SQIVND (reference sequence). The CDR3 extends over 15 amino acids. CDR3 sequence: CATQDRFLAKNIQYF. CDR3 nucleotide sequence: TGTGCCACCCAGGACAGGTTTCTAGCCAAAAACATTCAGTACTTC.

Details on this clone: Its ends do not fully match the called genes, so a read error is possible. The J gene is TRBJ2-1, the V gene TRBV7-9; possibly TRBD2 for D (7 bases). CDR3 size: 15 residues. Germline V gene sequence: CDR1 SEHNR, CDR2 FQNEAQ (reference sequence). CDR3 nucleotides: TGTTCCAGCAGCTTAGGTCTGGGGGGGGCCGGTGAGCAGTTCTTC. Translating gives CSSSLGLGGAGEQFF.

The chain combines TRBV5-1 with TRBJ2-2, with 10 nucleotides matching TRBD2. The CDR3 runs to 15 residues. Losses at the gene ends were 2 bases for V and 6 bases for J; bases not matched to a gene: 4. Germline values: CDR1 SGHRS, CDR2 YFSETQ. This CDR3 reads CASSFSSGGAGELFF. The CDR3 DNA sequence: TGCGCCAGCAGCTTCTCCAGCGGGGGGGCCGGGGAGCTGTTTTTT. The whole variable domain, remainder taken from reference TRBV5-1 and TRBJ2-2, is KAGVTQTPRYLIKTRGQQVTLSCSPISGHRSVSWYQQTPGQGLQFLFEYFSETQRNKGNFPGRFSGRQFSNSRSEMNVSTLELGDSALYLCASSFSSGGAGELFFGEGSRLTVL.